The TCR beta chain described here comes from a study of blood T cell repertoires in COVID-19. The V end lost 1 base, the J end lost 9 bases, and 16 bases lay between the germline ends. Germline CDR1 and CDR2: LGHNA and YSLEER. The CDR3 is 15 amino acids. Profiling relied on immunoSEQ multiplex PCR, and the TCRdb table lists in-frame clones only, not all of them. Of some 87,000 clones detected, 78% appear once; the ten largest clones hold around 15%. The specimen sequenced was peripheral blood. V and J are TRBV4-3 and TRBJ1-5; D is possibly TRBD1 (6 bases). The TCR sequence derives from a human donor in a cohort sampled during active COVID-19. CDR3 DNA sequence: TGCGCCAGCAGCCAAGCCCCAGGGGCTTTAGCGCCCCAGCATTTT. As protein: CASSQAPGALAPQHF.